One and the same sample provided the 32 T cell receptor beta chains below, sequenced in a study of blood T cell repertoires in COVID-19. Generated by immunoSEQ multiplex PCR, the TCRdb table keeps only in-frame clones and is missing some. The sample includes around 200,000 clones, around 81% of them seen just once. The sample taken for sequencing was peripheral blood. These receptors were collected from a woman aged 70-85 years with acute or convalescent COVID-19.

In this sample, this clone turned up a few times. The chain has TRBV3-1 (or the pseudogene TRBV3-2) and TRBJ1-6; TRBD1 might be the D (6 bases). The germline V and J ends were trimmed by 4 bases and 9 bases, with 13 bases remaining between them. Germline CDR1 reads LGHDT; CDR2 reads YNNKEL (reference sequence). This CDR3 comprises 14 residues. The CDR3 bases are TGTGCCAGCAGCCGAGAAGGGGGACCTTCACCCCTCCACTTT. As protein: CASSREGGPSPLHF.

The chain employs TRBV30 and TRBJ2-7; no firm D call. The germline V gene encodes CDR1 GTSNPN and CDR2 SVGIG (reference sequence). The CDR3 contains 12 residues. V was shortened by 2 bases and J by 3 bases, with 8 bases between the two germline ends. This CDR3 is CAWSLFVYEQYF. DNA for the CDR3: TGTGCCTGGAGTCTGTTTGTCTACGAGCAGTACTTC.

CDR3 DNA sequence: TGTGCCAGCAGCTTAGGCGGGAGGGCCGGAGATACGCAGTATTTT. This encodes CASSLGGRAGDTQYF. V and J are TRBV7-8 and TRBJ2-3; 9 bases are shared with TRBD2. The junction had 4 bases not matched to a gene; V was cut back by 1 base and J by 5 bases. The CDR3 loop spans 15 amino acids. Germline-derived CDR1 and CDR2 are SGHVS and FQNEAQ. Together with reference TRBV7-8 and TRBJ2-3, the CDR3 gives the full variable domain: GAGVSQSPRYKVAKRGQDVALRCDPISGHVSLFWYQQALGQGPEFLTYFQNEAQLDKSGLPSDRFFAERPEGSVSTLKIQRTQQEDSAVYLCASSLGGRAGDTQYFGPGTRLTVL.

Turning to this clone: At one end, the junction sequence differs from germline, possibly due to a read error. The chain combines TRBV10-3 with TRBJ1-5; 8 bases agree with TRBD1. CDR3 length: 19 residues. CDR1 and CDR2 (germline): ENHRY, SYGVKD. This chain's CDR3 is CAISEYRDGGQGGNQPQHF. Here the CDR3 DNA reads TGTGCCATCAGCGAGTATAGGGACGGCGGACAGGGTGGGAATCAGCCCCAGCATTTT.

The gene calls are TRBV6-6 and TRBJ2-5; TRBD1 matches 10 bases. J was trimmed by 5 bases and V by 5 bases; bases with no gene match: 8. In germline, CDR1 is MNHNY, CDR2 SVGAGI (reference sequence). This CDR3 is 15 amino acids long. The CDR3 spells CASSPTGQGSETQYF. CDR3 coding DNA: TGTGCCAGCAGTCCTACGGGACAGGGGTCGGAGACCCAGTACTTC.

The chain recombines TRBV28 with TRBJ1-4; a possible D gene is TRBD1 (6 bases). The CDR3 runs to 14 residues. The germline CDR1 and CDR2 sequences are MDHEN and SYDVKM. Trimming took off 6 bases at V and 6 bases at J, with 14 bases between the two ends. CDR3 bases: TGTGCCAGCAGCGAGGGACAAAGTGATGAAAAACTGTTTTTT. Translating gives CASSEGQSDEKLFF. Full variable domain (missing parts from reference TRBV28 and TRBJ1-4): DVKVTQSSRYLVKRTGEKVFLECVQDMDHENMFWYRQDPGLGLRLIYFSYDVKMKEKGDIPEGYSVSREKKERFSLILESASTNQTSMYLCASSEGQSDEKLFFGSGTQLSVL.

The J gene is TRBJ2-7, the V gene TRBV28; no firm D call. The CDR3 covers 15 residues. Looked up from germline, CDR1 is MDHEN and CDR2 is SYDVKM. V dropped 3 bases and J dropped 6 bases, with 18 bases sitting between them. This chain's CDR3 is CASSFVFSGLSEQYF. The CDR3 bases are TGTGCCAGCAGTTTCGTTTTCTCCGGGTTAAGCGAGCAGTACTTC. The full variable domain, rest sourced from reference TRBV28 and TRBJ2-7, is DVKVTQSSRYLVKRTGEKVFLECVQDMDHENMFWYRQDPGLGLRLIYFSYDVKMKEKGDIPEGYSVSREKKERFSLILESASTNQTSMYLCASSFVFSGLSEQYFGPGTRLTVT.

The CDR3 reads CASSSGRGSLSGNTIYF. The DNA for the CDR3 is TGTGCCAGCAGCTCGGGGAGGGGCAGTCTCTCTGGAAACACCATATATTTT. The chain combines TRBV7-6 with TRBJ1-3, with a tentative D call TRBD1 (5 bases). Germline V gives CDR1 SGHVS, CDR2 FNYEAQ. The V end lost 4 bases, the J end lost 0 bases, and 16 bases lay between the germline ends. This CDR3 region has 17 residues. Based on the CDR3 plus reference TRBV7-6 and TRBJ1-3, the full variable domain is GAGVSQSPRYKVTKRGQDVALRCDPISGHVSLYWYRQALGQGPEFLTYFNYEAQQDKSGLPNDRFSAERPEGSISTLTIQRTEQRDSAMYRCASSSGRGSLSGNTIYFGEGSWLTVV.

The V gene is TRBV6-5, the J gene TRBJ2-3; 7 bases agree with TRBD2. Germline CDR1 and CDR2: MNHEY and SVGAGI. The trim removed 10 bases at V and 2 bases at J, leaving 12 bases unmatched. This CDR3 spans 15 amino acids. CDR3 in DNA: TGTGCCACCAAAGGGGCTAGCGGAGTCACAGATACGCAGTATTTT. Translation: CATKGASGVTDTQYF.

V usage is TRBV3-1 (or the pseudogene TRBV3-2) and J usage is TRBJ2-7; 9 nucleotides align to TRBD2. After removal of 1 base from V and 2 bases from J, the junction contained 9 bases not matched to a gene. The CDR3 contains 17 residues. Germline V gene lookup returns CDR1 LGHDT and CDR2 YNNKEL (reference sequence). CDR3 sequence reads: CASSQVGGAGGTYEQYF. CDR3 coding DNA: TGTGCCAGCAGCCAAGTGGGTGGAGCGGGAGGAACCTACGAGCAGTACTTC.

This chain joins TRBV4-2 and TRBJ2-7; 8 nucleotides align to TRBD1. The CDR3 contains 16 residues. CDR1 and CDR2 (germline): LGHNA, YNFKEQ. Germline trimming cut 0 bases from V and 5 bases from J; bases unmatched to any gene: 9. The CDR3 sequence is CASSQDPAGGLDEQYF. CDR3 nucleotide sequence: TGTGCCAGCAGCCAAGATCCGGCAGGGGGCCTCGACGAGCAGTACTTC.

This sequence joins TRBV28 and TRBJ1-3, with 7 bases fitting TRBD1. Germline loops: CDR1 MDHEN, CDR2 SYDVKM. The ends lost 7 bases at V and 4 bases at J; junction bases unmatched: 13. This CDR3 has 16 amino acids. The CDR3 nucleotides are TGTGCCAGCACGTACACCGACAGGGCGCTCGGAAACACCATATATTTT. As protein: CASTYTDRALGNTIYF.

The chain recombines TRBV2 with TRBJ2-1; D is perhaps TRBD2 (7 bases). Between the trimmed V and J ends, which lost 7 bases and 3 bases, there was a span of 16 bases. Germline CDR1 SNHLY, CDR2 FYNNEI. The CDR3 has 15 residues. The CDR3 spells CASKKGGGLYNEQFF. CDR3 DNA sequence: TGTGCCAGCAAAAAGGGAGGGGGGCTCTACAATGAGCAGTTCTTC.

This clone was seen a handful of times. The chain has TRBV28 and TRBJ2-7; 9 bases are shared with TRBD1. The junction had 11 bases not matched to a gene; V was cut back by 5 bases and J by 3 bases. This CDR3 has 16 amino acids. Looked up from germline, CDR1 is MDHEN and CDR2 is SYDVKM. The CDR3 region has the DNA TGTGCCAGCAGTAGTATCTCCGGGACAGGGAACTACGAGCAGTACTTC. It yields the protein CASSSISGTGNYEQYF.

This rearrangement joins TRBV6-1 to TRBJ2-7; the match to TRBD2 covers 9 bases. The V gene end was trimmed by 4 bases and the J gene end by 4 bases; junction bases not matched to a gene: 11. The germline CDR1 and CDR2 sequences are MNHNS and SASEGT. The CDR3 sequence is 16 residues long. CDR3 bases: TGTGCCAGCAGTGTGGGTTGGGCTAGCGGGACTTACGAGCAGTACTTC. It translates to CASSVGWASGTYEQYF.

This chain links TRBV24-1 with TRBJ1-2, with 11 bases that match TRBD1. This CDR3 is 16 amino acids long. V gave up 5 bases and J gave up 3 bases; unmatched junction bases: 7. Per germline, CDR1 KGHDR and CDR2 SFDVKD. CDR3 in DNA: TGTGCCACCAGTGCCCCTGGACAGGGGGCTGACTATGGCTACACCTTC. The encoded protein is CATSAPGQGADYGYTF.

This clone was counted a few times. J is TRBJ1-2 and V is TRBV7-9; D gene ambiguous. The CDR3 has 14 amino acids. In germline, CDR1 is SEHNR, CDR2 FQNEAQ (reference sequence). Deletions cut 5 bases from V and 2 bases from J, with 12 bases between. CDR3 amino acids: CASSPPEHNYGYTF. CDR3 coding DNA: TGTGCCAGCAGCCCCCCCGAACACAACTATGGCTACACCTTC. Filled out from reference TRBV7-9 and TRBJ1-2, the complete variable domain reads DTGVSQNPRHKITKRGQNVTFRCDPISEHNRLYWYRQTLGQGPEFLTYFQNEAQLEKSRLLSDRFSAERPKGSFSTLEIQRTEQGDSAMYLCASSPPEHNYGYTFGSGTRLTVV.

The V gene is TRBV14, the J gene TRBJ2-3, with D possibly matching TRBD2 (6 bases). The CDR3 loop spans 17 amino acids. V lost 4 bases to trimming and J lost 4 bases, with 21 bases between them. Germline values: CDR1 SGHDN, CDR2 FVKESK. The DNA for the CDR3 is TGTGCCAGCAGCCGTCATTTGGGGGGAGATTCCGCAGATACGCAGTATTTT. Its translation is CASSRHLGGDSADTQYF.

The V and J genes are TRBV5-5 and TRBJ2-1; D is perhaps TRBD1 (6 bases). The V gene lost 3 bases and the J gene lost 0 bases, with 10 bases spanning the gap. The germline V gene has CDR1 SGHKS and CDR2 YYEKEE (reference sequence). The CDR3 has 15 amino acids. This CDR3 is CASSSDSNSYNEQFF. The CDR3 coding sequence is TGTGCCAGCAGCTCGGACAGTAACTCCTACAATGAGCAGTTCTTC.

This CDR3 is CASSEAQGGQPQHF. The CDR3 DNA reads TGTGCCAGCAGTGAAGCGCAGGGCGGTCAGCCCCAGCATTTT. V and J are TRBV6-1 and TRBJ1-5, with D possibly being TRBD1 (5 bases). The germline V gene has CDR1 MNHNS and CDR2 SASEGT. The V end lost 0 bases, the J end lost 6 bases, and 9 bases lay between the germline ends. The length of the CDR3 is 14 residues.

The chain has TRBV6-6 and TRBJ1-2; D is unclear. Deletions cut 2 bases from V and 2 bases from J, with 9 bases between. Germline V gives CDR1 MNHNY, CDR2 SVGAGI (reference sequence). The CDR3 has 14 amino acids. Here the CDR3 reads CASSYSGGNYGYTF. The CDR3 DNA is TGTGCCAGCAGTTACAGTGGCGGAAACTATGGCTACACCTTC.

The rearrangement joins TRBV28 to TRBJ2-7; D perhaps matches TRBD1 (5 bases). Trimming pared 3 bases from V and 6 bases from J, leaving 12 bases between. Per germline, CDR1 MDHEN and CDR2 SYDVKM. The CDR3 is made up of 13 amino acids. Here the CDR3 DNA reads TGTGCCAGCAGTTTGCTTGACAGTGGCGAGCAGTACTTC. Translated: CASSLLDSGEQYF.

This clone was found many times. V gene TRBV6-8 combines with J gene TRBJ2-7; 8 bases map to TRBD1. From germline, CDR1 is MNHGY and CDR2 SAAAGT. The CDR3 covers 14 residues. V gave up 4 bases and J gave up 5 bases; unmatched junction bases: 7. CDR3 in DNA: TGTGCCAGCAGTTTTGAAGACAGGGGCCACGAGCAGTACTTC. Protein product: CASSFEDRGHEQYF.

This clone was seen only once. The rearrangement links TRBV11-3 to TRBJ2-1, with a possible D match to TRBD1 (6 bases). Deletions cut 5 bases from V and 12 bases from J, with 17 bases between. The CDR3 covers 13 residues. Per the germline V gene, CDR1 is SGHNT and CDR2 is YENEEA. The CDR3 is CASSVGTDSAQFF. In DNA, the CDR3 is TGTGCCAGCAGCGTCGGGACGGACAGTGCGCAGTTCTTC.

This chain links TRBV11-3 with TRBJ2-3; 7 bases are shared with TRBD1. Germline-derived CDR1 and CDR2 are SGHNT and YENEEA. The CDR3 is 14 amino acids. V shed 5 bases, J shed 2 bases, and the junction held 4 bases outside the gene matches. The DNA for the CDR3 is TGTGCCAGCAGCCGAGGACAGGCCACAGATACGCAGTATTTT. Translating it yields CASSRGQATDTQYF.

The rearrangement joins TRBV28 to TRBJ2-5, with 8 positions matching TRBD1. Germline loops: CDR1 MDHEN, CDR2 SYDVKM. Trimming removed 8 bases from V and 5 bases from J; junction bases left unmatched: 10. The CDR3 is 14 residues long. The CDR3 spells CASGPRTGSETQYF. In DNA, the CDR3 is TGTGCCAGCGGTCCCAGGACAGGGTCCGAGACCCAGTACTTC.

This clone was seen a single time. The rearrangement links TRBV28 to TRBJ2-7; 8 bases are shared with TRBD2. CDR1 is MDHEN, CDR2 SYDVKM, per germline. The CDR3 is made up of 15 amino acids. The J segment lost 1 base and the V segment lost 5 bases, leaving 7 bases of the junction unmatched. The DNA for the CDR3 is TGTGCCAGCAGTGAAGGACTAGCATCGTCCTACGAGCAGTACTTC. Translated: CASSEGLASSYEQYF.

The rearrangement uses TRBV6-5 and TRBJ2-1, with 14 positions matching TRBD2. The germline V gene encodes CDR1 MNHEY and CDR2 SVGAGI. After removal of 2 bases from V and 8 bases from J, the junction contained 2 bases not matched to a gene. This CDR3 comprises 15 residues. CDR3 region: CASSYPTSGRDEQFF. Here the CDR3 DNA reads TGTGCCAGCAGTTACCCGACTAGCGGGAGGGATGAGCAGTTCTTC.

The V gene is TRBV27, the J gene TRBJ1-5; D perhaps matches TRBD1 (5 bases). Germline V gene data show CDR1 as MNHEY and CDR2 as SMNVEV (reference sequence). The V and J ends lost 5 bases and 3 bases respectively, with 11 bases between them. This CDR3 spans 14 amino acids. CDR3: CASSPEGYNQPQHF. For the CDR3, the DNA is TGTGCCAGCAGTCCGGAGGGGTACAATCAGCCCCAGCATTTT.

This rearrangement joins TRBV9 to TRBJ2-7, with 13 bases aligning to TRBD2. The CDR3 is 16 amino acids. Germline CDR1 reads SGDLS; CDR2 reads YYNGEE. The J segment lost 4 bases and the V segment lost 0 bases, leaving 4 bases of the junction unmatched. CDR3 loop: CASSVGTSGSIYEQYF. CDR3 sequence (DNA): TGTGCCAGCAGCGTAGGGACTAGCGGGAGTATATACGAGCAGTACTTC.

The rearrangement links TRBV19 to TRBJ2-2, with TRBD2 identical over 8 bases. J lost 4 bases, V lost 5 bases, and 6 bases had no gene match. Germline CDR1 and CDR2: LNHDA and SQIVND (reference sequence). This CDR3 is 15 amino acids long. The CDR3, as DNA: TGTGCCAGTAGTCCCGCCGGGAGGGGCACCGGGGAGCTGTTTTTT. Its protein is CASSPAGRGTGELFF. Together with reference TRBV19 and TRBJ2-2, the CDR3 gives the full variable domain: DGGITQSPKYLFRKEGQNVTLSCEQNLNHDAMYWYRQDPGQGLRLIYYSQIVNDFQKGDIAEGYSVSREKKESFPLTVTSAQKNPTAFYLCASSPAGRGTGELFFGEGSRLTVL.

V is TRBV30 and J is TRBJ2-7; TRBD1 aligns across 7 bases. The CDR3 runs 14 residues. Germline CDR1 is GTSNPN and CDR2 is SVGIG (reference sequence). J gave up 3 bases and V 2 bases, and 7 bases lay outside the gene matches. The CDR3 DNA follows: TGTGCCTGGAGTTGGGTCCAGGGGGACTACGAGCAGTACTTC. Protein product: CAWSWVQGDYEQYF. The entire variable domain, with the rest obtained from reference TRBV30 and TRBJ2-7, is as follows: SQTIHQWPATLVQPVGSPLSLECTVEGTSNPNLYWYRQAAGRGLQLLFYSVGIGQISSEVPQNLSASRPQDRQFILSSKKLLLSDSGFYLCAWSWVQGDYEQYFGPGTRLTVT.